The clone carrying this T cell receptor beta chain was counted between two and nine times. TCRdb's table, derived via immunoSEQ multiplex PCR, lists solely in-frame clones and lacks some. Of about 480,000 clones listed, less than 90% are singletons. A Seattle source enrolled patients during active infection and followed them longitudinally. This sample was taken from a study of blood T cell repertoires in COVID-19. Overall study: From the United States, Italy and Spain came samples of acute and convalescent COVID-19. PBMCs, B-cell-depleted T cells, or T cells were the source of the cDNA or gDNA that made up the material.

In germline, CDR1 is LNHDA, CDR2 SQIVND (reference sequence). V lost 0 bases, J lost 1 base, and 9 bases lay in between. CDR3 size: 16 residues. This chain links TRBV19 with TRBJ2-2; D call uncertain. This TCR was sampled from a woman in her fifties or sixties with COVID-19, enrolled during active disease. Input material: peripheral blood. CDR3 bases: TGTGCCAGTAGTATAGATGGTGGGCAGAACACCGGGGAGCTGTTTTTT. Amino acids: CASSIDGGQNTGELFF.